The source of this T cell receptor (beta chain) is a study of neurological immune-mediated disorders. Across the study: For the 35 or so multiple sclerosis patients, the disease was relapsing-remitting in around 31 and secondary progressive in 3. Findings and limits, study-wide: Private repertoires in all groups were suggested by the finding that expanded clones across subjects shared no CDR3 amino acid sequences.

This clonotype has ten or more counts. No antigen is known for it. TCRdb re-analysed the 5' RACE reads in MiXCR, keeping a single row per CDR3 protein. The sample yields 50,000 to 70,000 distinct CDR3 sequences, 2% to 2.5% seen once. Germline trimming cut 4 bases from V and 4 bases from J; bases unmatched to any gene: 8. In germline, CDR1 is SGHTA, CDR2 FQGNSA. The length of the CDR3 is 17 residues. This chain joins TRBV7-2 and TRBJ2-1; the match to TRBD2 covers 12 bases. This clonotype was sampled from a man aged 50 to 60 with multiple sclerosis. Sequencing used PBMCs. CDR3 nucleotide sequence: TGTGCCAGCAGCTATTCTAGCGGGGGGGCGGGATACAATGAGCAGTTCTTC. Its translation is CASSYSSGGAGYNEQFF.